Below are 15 T cell receptor beta chains sequenced from a single sample in a study of graft-versus-host responses after intestinal transplantation. Clones were sequenced by immunoSEQ multiplex PCR, and TCRdb holds only the in-frame ones, with some missing. The sample yields around 6,400 clones, roughly a quarter seen once. The sample here was alloreactive CD4+ T cells from a mixed lymphocyte reaction culture, taken before intestinal transplant. Subset meaning: CFSE-low proliferating T cells sorted from approximately 6-day pre-transplant mixed lymphocyte reaction (GvH or HvG direction). These receptors were taken from a human patient who received an intestinal transplant.

This clone has more than one count but fewer than ten. One end of the junction fails to match germline, which may point to a read error. The chain is built from TRBV7-7 and TRBJ2-2; a weak D match, TRBD1 (6 bases). Germline-derived CDR1 and CDR2 are SSHAT and FNYEAQ (reference sequence). The CDR3 contains 16 residues. DNA for the CDR3: TGTGCTAGCAGCCCCGGGACATCCTCCTCCACCGGGGAGCTGTTTTTT. This encodes CASSPGTSSSTGELFF.

This clone is deemed medium-sized. This rearrangement joins TRBV4-2 to TRBJ1-3, with D hard to call. Germline CDR1 reads LGHNA; CDR2 reads YNFKEQ. This CDR3 has 18 amino acids. V lost 1 base and J lost 0, with 16 bases in between. CDR3 protein: CASSQGRPLRDSGNTIYF. In DNA, the CDR3 is TGTGCCAGCAGCCAAGGCCGTCCCCTCCGGGACTCTGGAAACACCATATATTTT.

This chain joins TRBV11-2 and TRBJ2-7, with TRBD1 identical over 7 bases. The germline CDR1 and CDR2 sequences are SGHAT and FQNNGV. With 6 bases clipped from V and 3 bases from J, the junction kept 5 bases outside the gene matches. CDR3 length equals 13 residues. This chain's CDR3 is CASRGTGVYEQYF. The CDR3 region has the DNA TGTGCCAGCAGAGGTACAGGGGTCTACGAGCAGTACTTC.

This clone was seen more than once but under ten times. The chain recombines TRBV11-1 with TRBJ2-7; TRBD2 matches at 9 bases. Per the germline V gene, CDR1 is SGHAT and CDR2 is FQDESV (reference sequence). V trimming: 2 bases; J trimming: 5 bases; junction bases outside the gene matches: 4. The CDR3 has 14 residues. CDR3: CASSLSGLANEQYF. The CDR3 DNA is TGTGCCAGCAGCTTATCGGGACTAGCCAACGAGCAGTACTTC.

J is TRBJ1-5 and V is TRBV7-2; 9 bases align to TRBD1. Germline-derived CDR1 and CDR2 are SGHTA and FQGNSA. V lost 1 base, J lost 5 bases, and 3 bases stayed unmatched. CDR3 length: 15 amino acids. CDR3 coding DNA: TGTGCCAGCAGCTTAGGGGGACAGGGTTATCAGCCCCAGCATTTT. Its translation is CASSLGGQGYQPQHF.

In nucleotides, the CDR3 is TGTGCCAGCAGCTTATGGCTAGCGGGCAACAATGAGCAGTTCTTC. The encoded protein is CASSLWLAGNNEQFF. The rearrangement joins TRBV7-3 to TRBJ2-1; 8 bases align to TRBD2. This CDR3 has 15 amino acids. Trimming removed 2 bases from V and 5 bases from J; junction bases left unmatched: 5. The germline V gene has CDR1 SGHTA and CDR2 FQGTGA.

V is TRBV10-3 and J is TRBJ2-1; 10 nucleotides agree with TRBD2. The ends lost 10 bases at V and 7 bases at J; junction bases unmatched: 13. Germline CDR1 reads ENHRY; CDR2 reads SYGVKD. The CDR3 has 15 amino acids. The CDR3 is CATASSSGSQNEQFF. The CDR3 DNA sequence: TGTGCCACCGCTAGCTCTAGCGGGAGTCAGAATGAGCAGTTCTTC.

This clone was picked up a small number of times. This chain uses TRBV6-5 with TRBJ2-7; D unresolved. V lost 4 bases, J lost 2 bases, and 6 bases lay in between. The germline gives CDR1 MNHEY, CDR2 SVGAGI. The CDR3 consists of 12 residues. CDR3 sequence (DNA): TGTGCCAGCAGTTCTCGGACCTACGAGCAGTACTTC. Its protein product is CASSSRTYEQYF.

CDR3 in DNA: TGTGCCAGCAGCACATCGACAGGGGGCTACGAGCAGTTCTTC. Its protein product is CASSTSTGGYEQFF. The V gene is TRBV7-2, the J gene TRBJ2-1, with 10 bases aligning to TRBD1. Germline-derived CDR1 and CDR2 are SGHTA and FQGNSA. This CDR3 contains 14 residues. V trimming: 5 bases; J trimming: 10 bases; junction bases outside the gene matches: 8.

This chain joins TRBV6-5 and TRBJ2-3; either TRBD1 or TRBD2 may fit D (6 bases each). Trimming took 4 bases from V and 10 from J, leaving 15 bases between them. CDR1 is MNHEY, CDR2 SVGAGI, per germline. This CDR3 is 13 amino acids long. In DNA, the CDR3 is TGTGCCAGCAGTTGGGACCCTAGGGGGGCGCAGTATTTT. It yields the protein CASSWDPRGAQYF.

V is TRBV7-9 and J is TRBJ2-7, with a possible D match to TRBD2 (6 bases). The germline CDR1 and CDR2 sequences are SEHNR and FQNEAQ (reference sequence). The CDR3 extends over 15 amino acids. The germline V and J ends were trimmed by 0 bases and 1 base, with 10 bases remaining between them. CDR3 region: CASSLAGGPSYEQYF. The CDR3 DNA reads as TGTGCCAGCAGCTTAGCGGGAGGCCCTTCCTACGAGCAGTACTTC.

This rearrangement joins TRBV6-9 to TRBJ2-7; 10 bases align to TRBD2. V was clipped by 4 bases and J by 3 bases; unmatched bases: 9. Germline lookup yields CDR1 MNHGY and CDR2 SVAAGI. The CDR3 contains 16 residues. This CDR3 is CASSCASGRWFYEQYF. The CDR3 bases are TGTGCCAGCAGTTGTGCTAGCGGGAGATGGTTCTACGAGCAGTACTTC.

The J gene is TRBJ1-3, the V gene TRBV6-5; D gene uncertain. Trimming stripped 7 bases from V and 1 base from J, with 11 bases between. This CDR3 comprises 14 residues. Germline CDR1 is MNHEY and CDR2 is SVGAGI. The CDR3 DNA is TGTGCCAGCAAAGCCCAGAATTCTGGAAACACCATATATTTT. This gives the protein CASKAQNSGNTIYF.

The chain carries TRBV11-2 and TRBJ2-4, with D unclear. V was clipped by 4 bases and J by 8 bases, with 9 bases between them. This CDR3 is built from 12 residues. Per the germline V gene, CDR1 is SGHAT and CDR2 is FQNNGV. CDR3 sequence: CASSSYHHIQYF. CDR3 nucleotides: TGTGCCAGCAGCTCCTATCACCACATTCAGTACTTC.

This chain joins TRBV11-2 and TRBJ1-2, with D uncertain. The CDR3 has 14 residues. Trimming cost V 4 bases and J 6 bases, with 15 bases left between them. Germline values: CDR1 SGHAT, CDR2 FQNNGV. The DNA of the CDR3 is TGTGCCAGCAGCTCCCCTCGCCGCTTCCATGGCTACACCTTC. The encoded protein is CASSSPRRFHGYTF.